One T cell receptor beta chain is described in this entry. Its antigen is undetermined. This entry comes from a study of radiotherapy plus CTLA-4 blockade in lung cancer. Study at large: Objective responses were documented in under 20% of patients, with disease control in 25% to 35%.

Study outcomes and limitations: Interferon-beta and early blood T cell clone dynamics reportedly predicted response best.

Repertoires were generated with immunoSEQ multiplex PCR, while TCRdb's copy carries only in-frame clones and drops some. The sample shows around 45,000 clones, approximately 67% of them seen only once. V was pared by 3 bases and J by 9 bases, with 12 bases of the junction left unmatched. The CDR3 loop spans 16 amino acids. Germline assignment: CDR1 SGHRS and CDR2 YFSETQ. The source material was peripheral blood, sampled from a patient treated with radiotherapy plus ipilimumab. V gene TRBV5-1 combines with J gene TRBJ2-1; 10 bases are shared with TRBD1. This clonotype was obtained from a human donor with non-small cell lung cancer who had a partial response to radiotherapy plus ipilimumab. The DNA of the CDR3 is TGCGCCAGCAGCTGGGGGACCGGGACAGGGGAGGGTGAGCAGTTCTTC. Protein product: CASSWGTGTGEGEQFF.